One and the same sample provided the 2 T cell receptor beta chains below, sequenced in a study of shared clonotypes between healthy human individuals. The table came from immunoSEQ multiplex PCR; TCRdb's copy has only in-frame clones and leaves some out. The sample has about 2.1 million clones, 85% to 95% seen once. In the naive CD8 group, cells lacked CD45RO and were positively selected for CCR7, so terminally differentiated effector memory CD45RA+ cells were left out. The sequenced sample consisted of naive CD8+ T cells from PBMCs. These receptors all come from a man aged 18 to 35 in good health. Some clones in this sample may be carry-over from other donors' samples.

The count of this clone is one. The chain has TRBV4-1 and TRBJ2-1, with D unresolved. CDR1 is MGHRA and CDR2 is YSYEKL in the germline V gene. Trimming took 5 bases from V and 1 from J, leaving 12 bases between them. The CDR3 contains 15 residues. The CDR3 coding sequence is TGCGCCAGCAGCGATTCGCCGGGTTCCTACAATGAGCAGTTCTTC. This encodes CASSDSPGSYNEQFF.

The CDR3 reads CASSQQTAYSYEQYF. CDR3 nucleotide sequence: TGTGCCAGCAGCCAACAAACGGCTTACTCCTACGAGCAGTACTTC. The chain employs TRBV14 and TRBJ2-7; no reliable D call. The CDR3 has 15 residues. Between the trimmed V and J ends, which lost 2 bases and 0 bases, there was a span of 11 bases. CDR1 and CDR2 from the germline V gene are SGHDN and FVKESK.